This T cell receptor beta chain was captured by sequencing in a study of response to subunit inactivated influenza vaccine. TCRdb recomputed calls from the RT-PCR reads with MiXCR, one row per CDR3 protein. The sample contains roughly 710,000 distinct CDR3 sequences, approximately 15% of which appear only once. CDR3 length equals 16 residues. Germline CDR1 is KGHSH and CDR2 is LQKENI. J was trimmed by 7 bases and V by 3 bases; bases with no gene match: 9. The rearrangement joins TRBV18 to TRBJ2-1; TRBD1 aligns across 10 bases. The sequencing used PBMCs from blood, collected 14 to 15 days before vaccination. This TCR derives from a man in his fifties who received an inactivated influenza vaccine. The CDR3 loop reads CASSPSLGQGLNEQFF. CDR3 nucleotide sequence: TGTGCCAGCTCACCTTCCTTGGGACAGGGGTTGAATGAGCAGTTCTTC.